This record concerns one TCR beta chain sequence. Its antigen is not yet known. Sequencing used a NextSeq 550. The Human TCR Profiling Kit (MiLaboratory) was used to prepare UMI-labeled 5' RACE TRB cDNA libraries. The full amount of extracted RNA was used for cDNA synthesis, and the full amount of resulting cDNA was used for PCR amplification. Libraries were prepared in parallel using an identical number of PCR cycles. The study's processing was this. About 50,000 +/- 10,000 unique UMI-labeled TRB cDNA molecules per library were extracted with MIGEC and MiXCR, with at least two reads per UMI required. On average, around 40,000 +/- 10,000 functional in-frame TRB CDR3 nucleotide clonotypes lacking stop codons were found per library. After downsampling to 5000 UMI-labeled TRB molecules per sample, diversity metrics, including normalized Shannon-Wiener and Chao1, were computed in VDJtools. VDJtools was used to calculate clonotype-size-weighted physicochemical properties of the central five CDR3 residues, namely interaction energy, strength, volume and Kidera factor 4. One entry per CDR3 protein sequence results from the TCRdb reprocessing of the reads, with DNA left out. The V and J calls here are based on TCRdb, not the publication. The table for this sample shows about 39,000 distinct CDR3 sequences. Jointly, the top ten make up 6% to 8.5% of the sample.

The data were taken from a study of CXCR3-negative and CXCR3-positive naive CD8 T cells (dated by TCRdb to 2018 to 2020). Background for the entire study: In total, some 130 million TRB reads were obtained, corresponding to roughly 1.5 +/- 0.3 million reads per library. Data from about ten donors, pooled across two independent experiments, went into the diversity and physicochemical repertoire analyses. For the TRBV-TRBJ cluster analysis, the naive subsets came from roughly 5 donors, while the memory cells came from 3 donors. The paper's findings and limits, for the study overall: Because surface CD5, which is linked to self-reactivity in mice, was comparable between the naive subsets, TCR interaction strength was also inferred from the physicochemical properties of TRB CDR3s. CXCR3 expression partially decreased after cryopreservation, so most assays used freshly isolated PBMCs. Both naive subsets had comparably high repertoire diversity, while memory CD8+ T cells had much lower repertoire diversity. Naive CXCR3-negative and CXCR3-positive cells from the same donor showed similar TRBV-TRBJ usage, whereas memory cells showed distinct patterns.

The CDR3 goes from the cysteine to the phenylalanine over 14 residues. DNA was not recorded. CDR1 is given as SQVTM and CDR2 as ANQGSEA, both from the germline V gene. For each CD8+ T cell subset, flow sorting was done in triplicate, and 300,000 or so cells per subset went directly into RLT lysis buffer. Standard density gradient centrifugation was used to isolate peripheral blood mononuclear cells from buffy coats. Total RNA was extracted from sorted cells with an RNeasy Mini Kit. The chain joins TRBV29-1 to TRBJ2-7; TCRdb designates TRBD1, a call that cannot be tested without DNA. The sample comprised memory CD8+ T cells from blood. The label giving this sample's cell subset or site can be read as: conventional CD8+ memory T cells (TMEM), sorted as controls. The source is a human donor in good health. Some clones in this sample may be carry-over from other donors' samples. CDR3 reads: CSVEVVTGRDEQYF.